This T cell receptor beta chain was observed in a study of OX40 agonist ivuxolimab in advanced cancers. Turning to the study itself: Those treated in dose escalation had hepatocellular carcinoma, melanoma, renal cell cancer or head and neck cancer. At under 85% male, the cohort had a mean age of about 60 years, ranging from about 23 to 79. Study-wide results and limits: With doses of 0.1 to 3.0 mg/kg, CD4+ and CD8+ blood T cells had undergone clonal expansion by week 6. Researchers report that CD8+ T cells had, on average, more expanded clones than CD4+.

This clone appeared a single time. Its antigen is undetermined. TCRdb's table, derived via immunoSEQ multiplex PCR, lists solely in-frame clones and lacks some. The data hold over 65,000 clones, with about 93% observed a single time. Germline CDR1 and CDR2: KGHSH and LQKENI. Trimming pared 6 bases from V and 2 bases from J, leaving 12 bases between. CDR3 length equals 14 residues. The sample consisted of CD4+ or CD8+ T cells sorted from blood, taken in a trial of the OX40 agonist ivuxolimab. The TCR originated in an adult with an advanced solid tumor such as melanoma, head and neck, liver or kidney cancer. The chain combines TRBV18 with TRBJ2-3; the D gene is possibly TRBD2 (6 bases). The CDR3 DNA reads as TGTGCCAGCTCCCCGGGGGTAGACACAGATACGCAGTATTTT. Protein: CASSPGVDTDTQYF.